This T cell receptor beta chain comes out of a study of cytomegalovirus exposure and HLA in healthy donors. Turning to the study itself: As released early, the data held 70 million to 100 million unique TCRs from HLA-typed donors.

The CDR3 runs 16 residues. CDR1 and CDR2 from the germline V gene are SGHVS and FQNEAQ. The V end lost 2 bases, the J end lost 0 bases, and 11 bases lay between the germline ends. Remarks on this clone: Its matching antigen is unknown.

It was with 60 Vbeta and 13 Jbeta primers that the PCR ran. Assay: immunoSEQ multiplex PCR; the TCRdb copy retains only in-frame clones and omits some. The repertoire holds roughly 150,000 clones, roughly 84% seen once, with 0.95% to 1.3% in the top ten. Study-wide results and caveats: Among the CMV-associated chains, three were confirmed in vitro as specific for CMV antigens. One variant, a missense change in DCLRE1C, was linked in a later analysis to TCR beta V- and J-gene trimming.

This rearrangement joins TRBV7-8 to TRBJ2-4, with D unresolved. What was sequenced was PBMCs. The source is a man aged 25-40 years in good health and CMV-seronegative. In DNA form, the CDR3 reads TGTGCCAGCAGCTTAATTTCGGTAGAAGCCAAAAACATTCAGTACTTC. The encoded protein is CASSLISVEAKNIQYF.